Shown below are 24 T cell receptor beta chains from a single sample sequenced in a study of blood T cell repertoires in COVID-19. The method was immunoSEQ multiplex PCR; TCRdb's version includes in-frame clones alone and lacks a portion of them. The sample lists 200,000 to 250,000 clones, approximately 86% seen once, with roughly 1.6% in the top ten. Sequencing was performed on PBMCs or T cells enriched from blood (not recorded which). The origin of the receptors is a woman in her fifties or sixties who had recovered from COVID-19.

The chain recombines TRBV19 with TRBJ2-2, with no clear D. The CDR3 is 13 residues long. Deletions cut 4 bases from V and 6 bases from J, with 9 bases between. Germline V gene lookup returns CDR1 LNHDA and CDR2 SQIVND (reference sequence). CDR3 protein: CASSTNLAGELFF. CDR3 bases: TGTGCCAGTAGTACAAACTTGGCCGGGGAGCTGTTTTTT.

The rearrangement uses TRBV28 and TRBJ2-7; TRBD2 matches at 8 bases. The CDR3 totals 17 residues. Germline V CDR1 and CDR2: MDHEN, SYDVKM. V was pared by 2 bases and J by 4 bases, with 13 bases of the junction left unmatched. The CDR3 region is CASSLRRGGPKKYEQYF. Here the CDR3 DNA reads TGTGCCAGCAGTTTAAGGCGCGGGGGGCCGAAGAAATACGAGCAGTACTTC.

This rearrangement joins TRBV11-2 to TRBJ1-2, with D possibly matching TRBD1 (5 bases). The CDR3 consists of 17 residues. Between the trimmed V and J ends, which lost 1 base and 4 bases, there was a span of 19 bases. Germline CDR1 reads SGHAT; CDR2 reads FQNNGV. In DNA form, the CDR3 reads TGTGCCAGCAGCTTAGCGGAAGTCCAGGGTTGGAGCTATGGCTACACCTTC. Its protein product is CASSLAEVQGWSYGYTF.

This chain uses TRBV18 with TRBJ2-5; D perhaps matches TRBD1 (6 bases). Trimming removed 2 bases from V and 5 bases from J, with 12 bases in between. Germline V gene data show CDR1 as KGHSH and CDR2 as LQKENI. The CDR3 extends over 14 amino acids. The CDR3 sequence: CASSPGPGDETQYF. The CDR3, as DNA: TGTGCCAGCTCACCAGGGCCAGGGGACGAGACCCAGTACTTC. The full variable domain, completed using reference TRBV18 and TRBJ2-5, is NAGVMQNPRHLVRRRGQEARLRCSPMKGHSHVYWYRQLPEEGLKFMVYLQKENIIDESGMPKERFSAEFPKEGPSILRIQQVVRGDSAAYFCASSPGPGDETQYFGPGTRLLVL.

CDR3 sequence reads: CASSIDAVSGANVLTF. As DNA, the CDR3 is TGTGCCAGTAGTATAGATGCGGTCTCTGGGGCCAACGTCCTGACTTTC. The chain carries TRBV19 and TRBJ2-6; D uncertain. V lost 0 bases, J lost 0 bases, and 6 bases lay in between. Germline CDR1 and CDR2: LNHDA and SQIVND (reference sequence). The CDR3 is 16 residues long.

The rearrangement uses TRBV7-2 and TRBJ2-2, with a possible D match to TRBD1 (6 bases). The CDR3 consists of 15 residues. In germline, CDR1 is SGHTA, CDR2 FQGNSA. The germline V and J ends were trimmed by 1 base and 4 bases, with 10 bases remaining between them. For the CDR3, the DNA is TGTGCCAGCAGCTTAGTAGTAGGGGGCACCGGGGAGCTGTTTTTT. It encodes CASSLVVGGTGELFF.

CDR3 loop: CATTTGLQPQHF. CDR3 sequence (DNA): TGTGCCACCACGACAGGTTTGCAGCCCCAGCATTTT. The chain joins TRBV28 to TRBJ1-5; D is perhaps TRBD1 (6 bases). Germline loops: CDR1 MDHEN, CDR2 SYDVKM. The CDR3 has 12 residues. The V and J ends lost 10 bases and 7 bases respectively, with 14 bases between them.

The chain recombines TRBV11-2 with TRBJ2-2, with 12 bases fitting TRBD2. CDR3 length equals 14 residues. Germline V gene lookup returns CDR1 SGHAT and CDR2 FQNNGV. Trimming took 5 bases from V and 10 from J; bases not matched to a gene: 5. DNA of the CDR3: TGTGCCAGCAGCCTGACTAGCGGGAGTGTGGAGCTGTTTTTT. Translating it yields CASSLTSGSVELFF.

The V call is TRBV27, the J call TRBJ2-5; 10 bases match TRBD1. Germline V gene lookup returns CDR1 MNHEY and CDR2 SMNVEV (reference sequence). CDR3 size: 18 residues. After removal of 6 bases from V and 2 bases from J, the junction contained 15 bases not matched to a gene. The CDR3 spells CASRDLGQGVSGQETQYF. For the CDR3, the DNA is TGTGCCAGCAGGGACCTCGGACAGGGGGTGAGTGGGCAAGAGACCCAGTACTTC.

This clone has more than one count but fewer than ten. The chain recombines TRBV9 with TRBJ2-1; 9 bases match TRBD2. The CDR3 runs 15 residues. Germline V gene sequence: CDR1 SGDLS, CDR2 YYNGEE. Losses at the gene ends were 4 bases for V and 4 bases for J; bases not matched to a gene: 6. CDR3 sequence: CASSSGTSRYNEQFF. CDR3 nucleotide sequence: TGTGCCAGCAGCTCCGGGACTAGCAGGTACAATGAGCAGTTCTTC.

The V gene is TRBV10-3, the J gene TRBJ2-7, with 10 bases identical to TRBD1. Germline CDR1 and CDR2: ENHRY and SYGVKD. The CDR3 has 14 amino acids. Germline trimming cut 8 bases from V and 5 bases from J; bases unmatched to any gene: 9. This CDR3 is CAIGARTGGNEQYF. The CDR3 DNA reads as TGTGCCATCGGGGCGAGGACAGGGGGTAACGAGCAGTACTTC.

CDR3 sequence reads: CASSPGRQGYQETQYF. The CDR3 bases are TGTGCCAGCAGCCCGGGCCGGCAGGGGTACCAAGAGACCCAGTACTTC. The chain couples TRBV7-9 to TRBJ2-5; D may be TRBD1 (6 bases). Trimming removed 5 bases from V and 0 bases from J, with 16 bases in between. This CDR3 has 16 residues. Germline V gene lookup returns CDR1 SEHNR and CDR2 FQNEAQ (reference sequence).

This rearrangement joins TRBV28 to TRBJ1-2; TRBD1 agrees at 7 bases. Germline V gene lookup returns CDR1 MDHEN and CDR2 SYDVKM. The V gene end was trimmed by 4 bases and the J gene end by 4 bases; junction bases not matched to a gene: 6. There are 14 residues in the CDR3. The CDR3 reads CASSSPDRVYGYTF. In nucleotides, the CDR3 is TGTGCCAGCAGTTCCCCCGACAGGGTCTATGGCTACACCTTC.

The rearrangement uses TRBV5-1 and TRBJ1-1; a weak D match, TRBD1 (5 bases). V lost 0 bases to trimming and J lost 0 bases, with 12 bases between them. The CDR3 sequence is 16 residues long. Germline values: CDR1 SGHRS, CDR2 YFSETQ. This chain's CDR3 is CASSLGRETMNTEAFF. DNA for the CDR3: TGCGCCAGCAGCTTGGGCAGGGAAACCATGAACACTGAAGCTTTCTTT. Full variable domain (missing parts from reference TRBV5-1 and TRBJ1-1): KAGVTQTPRYLIKTRGQQVTLSCSPISGHRSVSWYQQTPGQGLQFLFEYFSETQRNKGNFPGRFSGRQFSNSRSEMNVSTLELGDSALYLCASSLGRETMNTEAFFGQGTRLTVV.

The CDR3 nucleotides are TGTGCCATCAGCTCCGGGACAGATAACTACGAGCAGTACTTC. Its translation: CAISSGTDNYEQYF. This rearrangement joins TRBV10-3 to TRBJ2-7; 7 bases map to TRBD1. CDR3 length: 14 residues. CDR1 and CDR2 from the germline V gene are ENHRY and SYGVKD. Trimming cost V 6 bases and J 3 bases; bases outside gene matches: 8.

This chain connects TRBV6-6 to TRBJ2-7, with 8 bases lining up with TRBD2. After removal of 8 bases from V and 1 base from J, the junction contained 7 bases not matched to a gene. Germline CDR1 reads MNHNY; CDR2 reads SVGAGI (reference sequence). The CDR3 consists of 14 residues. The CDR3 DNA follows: TGTGCCAGCCGAAAACTAGCGGATTCCTACGAGCAGTACTTC. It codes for CASRKLADSYEQYF.

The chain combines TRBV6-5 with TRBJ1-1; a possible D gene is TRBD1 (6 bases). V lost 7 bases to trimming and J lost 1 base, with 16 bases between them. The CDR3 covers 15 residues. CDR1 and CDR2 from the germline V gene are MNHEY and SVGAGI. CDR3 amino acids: CASTTRGTWNTEAFF. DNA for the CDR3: TGTGCCAGCACCACAAGAGGGACATGGAACACTGAAGCTTTCTTT.

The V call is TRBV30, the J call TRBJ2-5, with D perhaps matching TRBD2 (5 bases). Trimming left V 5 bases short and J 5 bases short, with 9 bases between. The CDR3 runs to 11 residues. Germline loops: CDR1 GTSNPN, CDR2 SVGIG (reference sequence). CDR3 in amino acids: CAWERRETQYF. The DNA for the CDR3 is TGTGCCTGGGAAAGGAGGGAGACCCAGTACTTC.

For the CDR3, the DNA is TGTGCCTGGAGTCGAGACACCGGGGAGCTGTTTTTT. Amino acids: CAWSRDTGELFF. The chain combines TRBV30 with TRBJ2-2; D is uncertain. Germline V gene lookup returns CDR1 GTSNPN and CDR2 SVGIG (reference sequence). The V end lost 2 bases, the J end lost 3 bases, and 4 bases lay between the germline ends. This CDR3 is 12 amino acids long.

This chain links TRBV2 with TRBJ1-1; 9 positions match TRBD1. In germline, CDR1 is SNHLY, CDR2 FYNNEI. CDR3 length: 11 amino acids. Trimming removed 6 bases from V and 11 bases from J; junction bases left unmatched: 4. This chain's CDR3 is CASRAGTGAFF. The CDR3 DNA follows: TGTGCCAGCAGAGCCGGGACAGGGGCTTTCTTT.

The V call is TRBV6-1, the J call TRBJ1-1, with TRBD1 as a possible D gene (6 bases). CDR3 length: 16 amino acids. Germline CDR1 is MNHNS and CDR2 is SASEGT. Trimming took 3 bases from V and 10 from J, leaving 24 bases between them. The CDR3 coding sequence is TGTGCCAGCAGTGAGTTCTTGGGTTGGGCAGGGGAGCGAGCTTTCTTT. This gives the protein CASSEFLGWAGERAFF.

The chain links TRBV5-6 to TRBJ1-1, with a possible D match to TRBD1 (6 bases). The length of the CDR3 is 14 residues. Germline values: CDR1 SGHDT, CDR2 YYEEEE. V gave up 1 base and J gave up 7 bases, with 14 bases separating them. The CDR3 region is CASSLRQAYVEAFF. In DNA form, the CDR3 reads TGTGCCAGCAGCTTGAGACAGGCTTACGTTGAAGCTTTCTTT.

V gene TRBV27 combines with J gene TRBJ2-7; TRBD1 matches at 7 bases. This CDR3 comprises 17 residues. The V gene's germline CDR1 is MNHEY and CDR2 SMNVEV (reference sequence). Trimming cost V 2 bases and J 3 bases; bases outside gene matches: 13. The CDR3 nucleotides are TGTGCCAGCAGTTTAGGTGCCGGCGCAGGGGGAATCTACGAGCAGTACTTC. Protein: CASSLGAGAGGIYEQYF.

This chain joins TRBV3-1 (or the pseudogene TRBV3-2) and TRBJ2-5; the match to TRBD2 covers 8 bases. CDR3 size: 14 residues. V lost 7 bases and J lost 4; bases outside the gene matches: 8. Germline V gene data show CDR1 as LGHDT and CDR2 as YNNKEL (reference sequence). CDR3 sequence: CASTGLAGLETQYF. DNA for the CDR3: TGTGCCAGCACCGGACTAGCAGGTTTAGAGACCCAGTACTTC.